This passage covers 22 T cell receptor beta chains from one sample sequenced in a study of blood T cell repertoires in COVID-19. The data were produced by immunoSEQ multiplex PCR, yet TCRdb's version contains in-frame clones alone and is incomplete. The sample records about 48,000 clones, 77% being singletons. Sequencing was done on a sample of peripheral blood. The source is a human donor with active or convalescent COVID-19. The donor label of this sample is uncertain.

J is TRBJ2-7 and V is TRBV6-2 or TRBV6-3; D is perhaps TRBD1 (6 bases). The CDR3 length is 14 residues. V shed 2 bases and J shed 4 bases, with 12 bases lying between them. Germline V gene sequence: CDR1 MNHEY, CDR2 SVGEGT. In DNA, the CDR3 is TGTGCCAGCAGTTACATCGGCAGGGGTTACGAGCAGTACTTC. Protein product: CASSYIGRGYEQYF.

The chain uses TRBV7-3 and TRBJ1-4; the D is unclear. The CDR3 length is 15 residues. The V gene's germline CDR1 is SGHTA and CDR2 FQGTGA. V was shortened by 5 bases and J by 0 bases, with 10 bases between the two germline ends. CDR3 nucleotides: TGTGCCAGCAGCCCGAGCCATGCAACTAATGAAAAACTGTTTTTT. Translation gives CASSPSHATNEKLFF.

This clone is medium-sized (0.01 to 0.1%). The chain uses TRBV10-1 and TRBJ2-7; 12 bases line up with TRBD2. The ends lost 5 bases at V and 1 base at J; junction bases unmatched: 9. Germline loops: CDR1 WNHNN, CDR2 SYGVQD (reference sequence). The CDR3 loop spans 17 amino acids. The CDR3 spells CASSTRRLAGGSYEQYF. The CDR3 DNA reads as TGCGCCAGCAGTACAAGGAGGCTAGCGGGAGGGTCCTACGAGCAGTACTTC.

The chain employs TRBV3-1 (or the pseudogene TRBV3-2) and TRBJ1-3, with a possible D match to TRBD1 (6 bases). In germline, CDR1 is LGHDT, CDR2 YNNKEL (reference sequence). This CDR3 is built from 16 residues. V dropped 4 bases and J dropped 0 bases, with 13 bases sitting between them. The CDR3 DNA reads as TGTGCCAGCAGCCCCCTCGGGGGGCTCTCTGGAAACACCATATATTTT. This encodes CASSPLGGLSGNTIYF.

The CDR3 DNA sequence: TGTGCCAGCAGAATTCTCGGACAGGGAAAGCCCTACGAGCAGTACTTC. Its translation: CASRILGQGKPYEQYF. The J gene is TRBJ2-7, the V gene TRBV27; 8 nucleotides align to TRBD1. CDR1 and CDR2 (germline): MNHEY, SMNVEV (reference sequence). The CDR3 length is 16 residues. Trimming removed 6 bases from V and 2 bases from J; junction bases left unmatched: 12.

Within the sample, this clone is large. The CDR3, as DNA: TGTGCCAGCAGCCACGGACAGGGGGAGTACAATGAGCAGTTCTTC. Amino acids: CASSHGQGEYNEQFF. The chain uses TRBV7-3 and TRBJ2-1, with 10 bases identical to TRBD1. Germline lookup yields CDR1 SGHTA and CDR2 FQGTGA. Trimming removed 5 bases from V and 4 bases from J; junction bases left unmatched: 5. This CDR3 region has 15 residues.

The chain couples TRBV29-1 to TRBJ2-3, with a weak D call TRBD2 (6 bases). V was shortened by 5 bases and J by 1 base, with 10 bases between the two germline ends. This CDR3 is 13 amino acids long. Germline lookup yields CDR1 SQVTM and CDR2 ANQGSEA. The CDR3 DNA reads TGCAGCGTTATGTCTAGCGGCACAGATACGCAGTATTTT. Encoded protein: CSVMSSGTDTQYF.

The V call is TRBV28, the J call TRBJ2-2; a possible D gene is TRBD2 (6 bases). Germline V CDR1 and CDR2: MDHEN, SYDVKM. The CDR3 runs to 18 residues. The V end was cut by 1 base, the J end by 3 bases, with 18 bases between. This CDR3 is CASSLSTWGEDDTGELFF. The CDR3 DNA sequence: TGTGCCAGCAGTTTATCCACCTGGGGGGAAGACGACACCGGGGAGCTGTTTTTT. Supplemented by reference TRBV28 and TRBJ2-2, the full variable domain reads DVKVTQSSRYLVKRTGEKVFLECVQDMDHENMFWYRQDPGLGLRLIYFSYDVKMKEKGDIPEGYSVSREKKERFSLILESASTNQTSMYLCASSLSTWGEDDTGELFFGEGSRLTVL.

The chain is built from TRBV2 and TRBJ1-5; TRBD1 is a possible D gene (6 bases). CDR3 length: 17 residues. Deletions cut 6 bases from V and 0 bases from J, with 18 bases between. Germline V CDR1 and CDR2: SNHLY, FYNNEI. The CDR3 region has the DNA TGTGCCAGCAGGGCCCCGGGGGGACACCATAGCAATCAGCCCCAGCATTTT. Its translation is CASRAPGGHHSNQPQHF.

The CDR3 nucleotides read TGTGCCAGCAGTTTATTCTTGCTAGAGGGTGGTAGGGTGTACACTGAAGCTTTCTTT. Amino acids: CASSLFLLEGGRVYTEAFF. This chain joins TRBV27 and TRBJ1-1; D remains ambiguous. CDR1 MNHEY and CDR2 SMNVEV come from the germline V gene (reference sequence). V shed 1 base and J shed 3 bases, with 24 bases lying between them. This CDR3 spans 19 amino acids.

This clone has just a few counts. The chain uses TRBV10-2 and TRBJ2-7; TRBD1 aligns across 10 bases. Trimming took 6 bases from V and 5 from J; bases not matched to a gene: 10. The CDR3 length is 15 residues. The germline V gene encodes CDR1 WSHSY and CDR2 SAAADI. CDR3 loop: CASRDPGQGSHEQYF. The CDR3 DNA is TGCGCCAGCAGGGATCCGGGACAGGGGTCCCACGAGCAGTACTTC.

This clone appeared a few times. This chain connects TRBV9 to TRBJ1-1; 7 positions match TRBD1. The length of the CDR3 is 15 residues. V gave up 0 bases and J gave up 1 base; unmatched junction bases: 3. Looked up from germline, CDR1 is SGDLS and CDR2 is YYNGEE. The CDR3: CASSVEGQSNTEAFF. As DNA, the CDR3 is TGTGCCAGCAGCGTAGAGGGACAGTCGAACACTGAAGCTTTCTTT.

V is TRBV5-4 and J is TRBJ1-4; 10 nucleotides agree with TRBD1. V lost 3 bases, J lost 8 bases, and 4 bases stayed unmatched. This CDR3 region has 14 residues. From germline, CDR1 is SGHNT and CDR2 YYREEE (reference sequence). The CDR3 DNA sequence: TGTGCCAGCAGCTGGGGACAGGGGCGAGAAAAACTGTTTTTT. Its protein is CASSWGQGREKLFF.

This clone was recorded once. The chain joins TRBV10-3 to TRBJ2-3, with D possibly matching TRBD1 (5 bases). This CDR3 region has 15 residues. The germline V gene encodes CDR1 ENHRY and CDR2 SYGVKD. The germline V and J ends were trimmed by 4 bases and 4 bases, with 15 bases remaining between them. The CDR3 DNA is TGTGCCATCAGTGTTGGCAGGGCACGGTCAGATACGCAGTATTTT. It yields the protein CAISVGRARSDTQYF.

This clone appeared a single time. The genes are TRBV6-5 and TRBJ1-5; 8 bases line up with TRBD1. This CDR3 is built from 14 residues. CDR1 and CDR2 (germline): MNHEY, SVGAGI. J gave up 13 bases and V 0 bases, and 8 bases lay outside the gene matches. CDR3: CASSYSSKQGGQHF. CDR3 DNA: TGTGCCAGCAGTTACTCCTCCAAACAGGGGGGACAGCATTTT.

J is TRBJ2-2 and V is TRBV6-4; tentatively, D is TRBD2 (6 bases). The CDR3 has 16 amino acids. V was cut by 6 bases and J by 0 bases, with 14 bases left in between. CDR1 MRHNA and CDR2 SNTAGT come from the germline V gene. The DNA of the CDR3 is TGTGCCAGCAGCCCTAGGACTACTGCGAACACCGGGGAGCTGTTTTTT. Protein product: CASSPRTTANTGELFF.

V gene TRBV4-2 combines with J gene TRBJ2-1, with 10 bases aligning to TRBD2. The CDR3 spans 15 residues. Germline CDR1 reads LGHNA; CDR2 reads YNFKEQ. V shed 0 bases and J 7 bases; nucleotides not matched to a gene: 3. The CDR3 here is CASSQEASGRNEQFF. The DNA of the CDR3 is TGTGCCAGCAGCCAAGAGGCTAGCGGGAGAAATGAGCAGTTCTTC.

DNA of the CDR3: TGTGCCTGGAGTCTAGGGGGAGAGCAGTACTTC. It encodes CAWSLGGEQYF. The chain links TRBV30 to TRBJ2-7; TRBD1 is a possible D gene (6 bases). Germline V gene lookup returns CDR1 GTSNPN and CDR2 SVGIG (reference sequence). The germline V and J ends were trimmed by 2 bases and 7 bases, with 9 bases remaining between them. This CDR3 is built from 11 residues.

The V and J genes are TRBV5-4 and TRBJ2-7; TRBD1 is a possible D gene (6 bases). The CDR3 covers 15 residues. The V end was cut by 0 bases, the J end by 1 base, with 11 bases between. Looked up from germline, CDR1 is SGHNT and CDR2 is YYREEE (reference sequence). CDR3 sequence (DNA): TGTGCCAGCAGCTTGGGCAGGGGTCTATCCTACGAGCAGTACTTC. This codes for CASSLGRGLSYEQYF.

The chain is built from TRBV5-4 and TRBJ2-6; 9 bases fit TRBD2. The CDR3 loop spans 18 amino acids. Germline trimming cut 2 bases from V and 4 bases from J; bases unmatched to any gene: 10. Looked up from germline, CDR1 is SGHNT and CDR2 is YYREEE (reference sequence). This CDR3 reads CASSLRGTSPDGANVLTF. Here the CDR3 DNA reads TGTGCCAGCAGCTTAAGGGGGACTAGCCCCGACGGGGCCAACGTCCTGACTTTC.

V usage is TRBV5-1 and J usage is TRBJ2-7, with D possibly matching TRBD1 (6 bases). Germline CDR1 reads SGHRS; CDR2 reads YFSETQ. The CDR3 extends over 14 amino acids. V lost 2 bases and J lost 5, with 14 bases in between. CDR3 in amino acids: CASSFDRPYNEQYF. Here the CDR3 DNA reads TGCGCCAGCAGCTTTGACAGGCCATACAACGAGCAGTACTTC.

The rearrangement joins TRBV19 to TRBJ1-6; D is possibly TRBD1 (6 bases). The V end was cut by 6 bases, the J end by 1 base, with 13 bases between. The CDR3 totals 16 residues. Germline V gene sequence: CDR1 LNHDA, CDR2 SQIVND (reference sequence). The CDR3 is CASRNRAESYNSPLHF. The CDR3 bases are TGTGCCAGTAGGAACAGGGCTGAGTCCTATAATTCACCCCTCCACTTT.